This T cell receptor (beta chain) was recovered during a study of T-cell memory formation after mild COVID-19. Study-level findings and limits: The authors left the SARS-CoV-2 specificity of second-wave clones peaking on day 37 unconfirmed. Memory sampled before infection contained some responding clones, suggesting cross-reactive memory joined. Balance between CD4 and CD8 was seen in clones contracting day 15 to 85, and a CD4+ lean was seen in later expanders.

The CDR3 contains 15 residues. V lost 6 bases to trimming and J lost 2 bases; unmatched junction nucleotides: 8. TCRdb passed the 5' RACE reads through MiXCR, listing each CDR3 protein once. The repertoire includes nearly 200,000 distinct CDR3 sequences, approximately 16% of them detected once, and roughly 2.4% sits in the top ten. About this clonotype: Its antigen is not identified.

The sequencing sample was made of PBMCs or a T cell subset sorted from them (not recorded which). The TCR was taken from an adult woman who had mild COVID-19 (a few samples of this study predate the infection). Cell type and time point are not known. This chain uses TRBV12-3 or TRBV12-4 with TRBJ1-2, with TRBD1 matching over 8 bases. Here the CDR3 reads CASRRPGQANYGYTF. The CDR3 DNA is TGTGCCAGCAGACGTCCGGGACAGGCCAACTATGGCTACACCTTC.